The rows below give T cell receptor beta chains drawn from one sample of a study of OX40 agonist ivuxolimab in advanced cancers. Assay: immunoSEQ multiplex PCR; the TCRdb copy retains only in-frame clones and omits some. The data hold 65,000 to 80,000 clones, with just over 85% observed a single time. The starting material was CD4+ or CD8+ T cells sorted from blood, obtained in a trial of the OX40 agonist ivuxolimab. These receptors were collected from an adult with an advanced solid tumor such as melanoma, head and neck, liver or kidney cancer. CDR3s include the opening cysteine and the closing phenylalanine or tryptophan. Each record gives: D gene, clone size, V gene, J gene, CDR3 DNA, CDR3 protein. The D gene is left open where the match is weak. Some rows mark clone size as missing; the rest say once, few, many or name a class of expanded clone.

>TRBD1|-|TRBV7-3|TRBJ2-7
TGTGCCAGCAGCCACACAGGGGTGCACGAGCAGTACTTC
CASSHTGVHEQYF
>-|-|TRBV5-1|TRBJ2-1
TGCGCCAGCAGCTTGGTGGGCGGATCAACCTCCTACAATGAGCAGTTCTTC
CASSLVGGSTSYNEQFF
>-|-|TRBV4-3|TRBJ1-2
TGCGCCAGCAGCCAAGATAGAAGGGAAGGCTACACCTTC
CASSQDRREGYTF
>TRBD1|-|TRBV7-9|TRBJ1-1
TGTGCCAGCAGCCCCCACAGGGGTCGGACTGAAGCTTTCTTT
CASSPHRGRTEAFF
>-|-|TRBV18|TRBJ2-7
TGTGCCAGCTCACCATCTGGCAGCTACGAGCAGTACTTC
CASSPSGSYEQYF
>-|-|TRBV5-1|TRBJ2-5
TGCGCCAGCAGCTTGGTTTCAGGGGCTGGGGAGACCCAGTACTTC
CASSLVSGAGETQYF
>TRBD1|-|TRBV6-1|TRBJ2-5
TGTGCCAGCAGCGACAGGGGGGGTCCGGAGACCCAGTACTTC
CASSDRGGPETQYF
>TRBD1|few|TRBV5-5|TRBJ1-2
TGTGCCAGCAGCTGGGACAGGGGTTACTATGGCTACACCTTC
CASSWDRGYYGYTF
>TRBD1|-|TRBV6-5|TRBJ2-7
TGTGCCAGCAGTATAGGACAGGGGGCGTTCGAGCAGTACTTC
CASSIGQGAFEQYF
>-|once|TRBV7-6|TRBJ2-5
TGTGCCAGCAGCTTATACACGGGGCTGGAAGAGACCCAGTACTTC
CASSLYTGLEETQYF
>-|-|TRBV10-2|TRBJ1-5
TGCGCCAGCAGAGGGTGGGGGTCCGATCAGCCCCAGCATTTT
CASRGWGSDQPQHF
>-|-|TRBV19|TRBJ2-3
TGTGCCAGTAATGAGCGGCCCTTTAGCACAGATACGCAGTATTTT
CASNERPFSTDTQYF
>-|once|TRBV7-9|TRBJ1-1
TGTGCCAGCAGCCACGGAGCGTACACTGAAGCTTTCTTT
CASSHGAYTEAFF
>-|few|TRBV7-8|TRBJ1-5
TGTGCCAGCAGCTTCCTAGGGCAGGGACTACTAAGCAATCAGCCCCAGCATTTT
CASSFLGQGLLSNQPQHF
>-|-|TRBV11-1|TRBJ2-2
TGTGCCAGCAGCTTTCGGGGAGTGGCCGGGGAGCTGTTTTTT
CASSFRGVAGELFF
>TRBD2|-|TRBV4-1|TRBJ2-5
TGCGCCAGCAGCCAAGGTGCCACTAGCGGGGGTGAACAAGAGACCCAGTACTTC
CASSQGATSGGEQETQYF
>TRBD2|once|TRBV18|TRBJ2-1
TGTGCCAGCTCACCACCCACTAGCGGGTCGTATGAGCAGTTCTTC
CASSPPTSGSYEQFF
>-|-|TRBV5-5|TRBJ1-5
TGTGCCAGCAGCTTGAGCGGTCGCGATCAGCCCCAGCATTTT
CASSLSGRDQPQHF
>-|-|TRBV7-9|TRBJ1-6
TGTGCCAGCAGCGCTACCGGGGGGGCGCGGTCACCCCTCCACTTT
CASSATGGARSPLHF
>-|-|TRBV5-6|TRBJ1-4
TGTGCCAGCAGCTTGGGGCCCCGGGCTACCGGTGAAAAACTGTTTTTT
CASSLGPRATGEKLFF
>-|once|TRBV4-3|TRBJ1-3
TGCGCCAGCAGCCAAGAACCGCCGGGGGGAACTGGAAACACCATATATTTT
CASSQEPPGGTGNTIYF
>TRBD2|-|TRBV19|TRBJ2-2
TGTGCCAGTAGTATAACGGCTAGCGGGGTGTATCCCGGGGAGCTGTTTTTT
CASSITASGVYPGELFF
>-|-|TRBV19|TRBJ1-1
TGTGCCAGTAGTAACATGGCTGGCACTGAAGCTTTCTTT
CASSNMAGTEAFF
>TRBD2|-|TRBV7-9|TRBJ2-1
TGTGCCAGCAGCTTAAGCGGGGGGGCCTACAATGAGCAGTTCTTC
CASSLSGGAYNEQFF
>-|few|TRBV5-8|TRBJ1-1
TGTGCCAGCAGCCACTGGGGGGGGGTGAACACTGAAGCTTTCTTT
CASSHWGGVNTEAFF
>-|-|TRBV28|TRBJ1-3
TGTGCCAGCAGCGAAACAGGGAGCTCTGGAAACACCATATATTTT
CASSETGSSGNTIYF
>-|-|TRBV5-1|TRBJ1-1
TGCGCCAGCAGCGTGGGACGGGCCAACACTGAAGCTTTCTTT
CASSVGRANTEAFF
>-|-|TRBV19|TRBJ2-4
TGTGCCAGTAGTGCGGGACACCCCGGGAACATTCAGTACTTC
CASSAGHPGNIQYF
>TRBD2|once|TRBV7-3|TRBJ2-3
TGTGCCAGCAGCCCTCGTGGACTAGCGGGGGGAGATACGCAGTATTTT
CASSPRGLAGGDTQYF
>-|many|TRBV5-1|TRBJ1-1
TGCGCCAGCAGCTCGACAGCGAACACTGAAGCTTTCTTT
CASSSTANTEAFF
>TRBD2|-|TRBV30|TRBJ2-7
TGTGCCTGGAGTAGGCCCGGGACTAGCGGGACTTACGAGCAGTACTTC
CAWSRPGTSGTYEQYF
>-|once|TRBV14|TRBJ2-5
TGTGCCAGCAGCCAACTATTCTCCGGTCGTGAGTACTTC
CASSQLFSGREYF
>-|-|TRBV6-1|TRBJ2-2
TGTGCCAGCAGTGAACGGCAGGGCTTATCCGGGGAGCTGTTTTTT
CASSERQGLSGELFF
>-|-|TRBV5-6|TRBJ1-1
TGTGCCAGCAGCTTGGGAACAGGGTGGAACACTGAAGCTTTCTTT
CASSLGTGWNTEAFF
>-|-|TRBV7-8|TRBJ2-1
TGTGCCAGCAGGTTAGGAGGGAACTACAATGAGCAGTTCTTC
CASRLGGNYNEQFF
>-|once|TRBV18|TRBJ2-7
TGTGCCAGCTCACCAGGTGGTAGCGGTCCTACCTACGAGCAGTACTTC
CASSPGGSGPTYEQYF
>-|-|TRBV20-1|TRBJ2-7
TGCAGTGCTATGGAGGGTGAGCAGTACTTC
CSAMEGEQYF
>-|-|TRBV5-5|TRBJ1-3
TGTGCCAGCAGCCCAGAGACCCGAAACACCATATATTTT
CASSPETRNTIYF
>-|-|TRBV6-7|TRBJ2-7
TGTGCCAGCAGTTACACCGCGGGACTGGCGAGAGGGGAGCAGTACTTC
CASSYTAGLARGEQYF
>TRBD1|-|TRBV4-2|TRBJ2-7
TGTGCCAGCAGCCAAGATTTAGGGGTGACGGGACAGGGACCCTCGGGTTTCTACGAGCAGTACTTC
CASSQDLGVTGQGPSGFYEQYF
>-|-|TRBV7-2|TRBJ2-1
TGTGCCAGCAGCCAAGGGCCAGGGCAGTTCTTC
CASSQGPGQFF
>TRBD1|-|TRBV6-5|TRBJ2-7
TGTGCCAGCAGTTACTCGGGACAGGGGATTGGTGAGCAGTACTTC
CASSYSGQGIGEQYF
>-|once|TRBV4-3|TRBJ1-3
TGCGCCAGCAGCCTCCAGGGATCGGGGCCTGGAAACACCATATATTTT
CASSLQGSGPGNTIYF
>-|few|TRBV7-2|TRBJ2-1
TGTGCCAGCAGCTTCCGTCGAACACGAGAGCAGTTCTTC
CASSFRRTREQFF
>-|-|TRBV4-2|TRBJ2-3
TGTGCCAGCAGCCAACCTTCGACAGGCCTCACAGATACGCAGTATTTT
CASSQPSTGLTDTQYF
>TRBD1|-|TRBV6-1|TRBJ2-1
TGTGCCAGCAGTGAAGCGGTACAGGGGGCGGCCTTCTTC
CASSEAVQGAAFF